The 29 T cell receptor beta chains below were found in one sample sequenced in a study of blood T cell repertoires in COVID-19. Sequenced by immunoSEQ multiplex PCR; TCRdb stores in-frame clones only, minus some. The table lists 150,000 to 200,000 clones, 70% to 80% of them singletons. Specimen: peripheral blood. The source is a man aged 45-65 years who had recovered from COVID-19.

The chain couples TRBV5-4 to TRBJ2-2; maybe TRBD1 (5 bases). From germline, CDR1 is SGHNT and CDR2 YYREEE (reference sequence). The CDR3 length is 14 residues. V was shortened by 0 bases and J by 4 bases, with 7 bases between the two germline ends. The DNA of the CDR3 is TGTGCCAGCAGCTTGGTAGGGGCCACCGGGGAGCTGTTTTTT. Translation: CASSLVGATGELFF.

The chain has TRBV6-5 and TRBJ2-7, with D perhaps matching TRBD2 (6 bases). Germline CDR1 reads MNHEY; CDR2 reads SVGAGI. The V end lost 6 bases, the J end lost 3 bases, and 12 bases lay between the germline ends. This CDR3 contains 13 residues. As DNA, the CDR3 is TGTGCCAGCAGATTCTCCGGGGGCTACGAGCAGTACTTC. The encoded protein is CASRFSGGYEQYF.

The chain employs TRBV12-3 or TRBV12-4 and TRBJ1-2; D not certain. The germline V and J ends were trimmed by 2 bases and 6 bases, with 10 bases remaining between them. The CDR3 has 13 residues. The CDR3 DNA is TGTGCCAGCAGTTTAACTTACGGTAATGGCTACACCTTC. Its translation is CASSLTYGNGYTF.

V is TRBV7-2 and J is TRBJ2-1; 8 nucleotides agree with TRBD2. CDR3 length: 15 amino acids. Germline V lookup: CDR1 SGHTA, CDR2 FQGNSA. The J segment lost 2 bases and the V segment lost 2 bases, leaving 2 bases of the junction unmatched. In DNA form, the CDR3 reads TGTGCCAGCAGCTTATGGCGGGAGGCCTACAATGAGCAGTTCTTC. This sequence encodes CASSLWREAYNEQFF.

The chain uses TRBV29-1 and TRBJ2-7; 9 nucleotides align to TRBD1. CDR1 SQVTM and CDR2 ANQGSEA come from the germline V gene. V trimming: 7 bases; J trimming: 5 bases; junction bases outside the gene matches: 12. The CDR3 runs to 14 residues. The CDR3 protein is CSAGTGQGFNEQYF. CDR3 DNA sequence: TGCAGCGCCGGGACGGGACAGGGTTTCAACGAGCAGTACTTC.

This chain links TRBV28 with TRBJ1-5; no clear D gene. The CDR3 length is 15 residues. The germline V gene has CDR1 MDHEN and CDR2 SYDVKM. Trimming took 5 bases from V and 4 from J, leaving 15 bases between them. CDR3 DNA: TGTGCCAGCAGTGAGCACGGGGTAGCAAATCAGCCCCAGCATTTT. It is translated as CASSEHGVANQPQHF.

The V call is TRBV14, the J call TRBJ1-1; D possibly corresponds to TRBD1 (5 bases). This CDR3 is 14 amino acids long. CDR1 and CDR2 (germline): SGHDN, FVKESK. The germline V and J ends were trimmed by 0 bases and 7 bases, with 12 bases remaining between them. In DNA form, the CDR3 reads TGTGCCAGCAGCCAAGATCTTTGGGGGGGTGAAGCTTTCTTT. As protein: CASSQDLWGGEAFF.

CDR3 bases: TGTGCCAGCAGTTTAGGGACAGGGGTTTACACTGAAGCTTTCTTT. Its translation: CASSLGTGVYTEAFF. The V gene is TRBV27, the J gene TRBJ1-1; 10 bases are shared with TRBD1. The CDR3 contains 15 residues. J gave up 3 bases and V 2 bases, and 3 bases lay outside the gene matches. CDR1 MNHEY and CDR2 SMNVEV come from the germline V gene (reference sequence).

The chain carries TRBV7-8 and TRBJ1-2; D remains ambiguous. V was pared by 1 base and J by 6 bases, with 9 bases between. There are 13 residues in the CDR3. Germline loops: CDR1 SGHVS, CDR2 FQNEAQ. Here the CDR3 DNA reads TGTGCCAGCAGCTTAGGCGGAGGGAATGGCTACACCTTC. Translated, it gives CASSLGGGNGYTF.

The chain has TRBV19 and TRBJ1-1; possibly TRBD1 for D (6 bases). Trimming left V 3 bases short and J 5 bases short, with 13 bases between. CDR3 length equals 14 residues. CDR1 is LNHDA, CDR2 SQIVND, per germline (reference sequence). The CDR3 loop is CASSIGFQGTEAFF. Here the CDR3 DNA reads TGTGCCAGTAGTATTGGCTTTCAGGGGACTGAAGCTTTCTTT.

The CDR3 loop is CASSLNGQQETQYF. In DNA form, the CDR3 reads TGTGCCAGCAGCTTAAACGGACAGCAAGAGACCCAGTACTTC. The rearrangement uses TRBV7-3 and TRBJ2-5, with D perhaps matching TRBD1 (6 bases). Germline V CDR1 and CDR2: SGHTA, FQGTGA. The CDR3 is 14 amino acids. V was trimmed by 1 base and J by 2 bases, leaving 8 bases between them.

The rearrangement joins TRBV12-5 to TRBJ2-7, with 13 bases matching TRBD2. Germline values: CDR1 LGHNT, CDR2 FRNRAP. The CDR3 extends over 18 amino acids. The ends lost 7 bases at V and 2 bases at J; junction bases unmatched: 14. Here the CDR3 DNA reads TGTGCTAGTGCCGAGGGGGGACTAGCGGGAACTCGACCCTACGAGCAGTACTTC. Its translation: CASAEGGLAGTRPYEQYF.

This chain links TRBV30 with TRBJ2-1; D ambiguous. Trimming cost V 0 bases and J 6 bases, with 9 bases left between them. The CDR3 covers 13 residues. Germline CDR1 GTSNPN, CDR2 SVGIG (reference sequence). The CDR3 DNA follows: TGTGCCTGGAGTGTAAGTAGTCTCAATGAGCAGTTCTTC. Its protein is CAWSVSSLNEQFF.

Only a few counts were recorded for this clone. The chain joins TRBV5-6 to TRBJ1-3, with no clear D. The CDR3 covers 15 residues. V lost 0 bases and J 0 bases, leaving 7 bases between the germline ends. CDR1 and CDR2 from the germline V gene are SGHDT and YYEEEE. The CDR3 sequence is CASSLGSYSGNTIYF. In DNA form, the CDR3 reads TGTGCCAGCAGCTTGGGCAGTTACTCTGGAAACACCATATATTTT.

The CDR3 DNA reads as TGTGCCAGCAGTTTAGAGCCTCCGGGGGTCTCTGGAAACACCATATATTTT. Its translation is CASSLEPPGVSGNTIYF. The J gene is TRBJ1-3, the V gene TRBV27, with a possible D match to TRBD1 (5 bases). Germline lookup yields CDR1 MNHEY and CDR2 SMNVEV (reference sequence). V lost 2 bases and J lost 0, with 14 bases in between. The CDR3 has 17 amino acids.

This clone was counted a single time. The chain links TRBV2 to TRBJ2-1, with D perhaps TRBD2 (5 bases). Trimming took off 11 bases at V and 6 bases at J, with 17 bases between the two ends. The CDR3 runs 13 residues. Germline V CDR1 and CDR2: SNHLY, FYNNEI. CDR3 region: CAGQTTAPNEQFF. For the CDR3, the DNA is TGTGCCGGTCAGACTACTGCTCCCAATGAGCAGTTCTTC. Together with reference TRBV2 and TRBJ2-1, the CDR3 gives the full variable domain: EPEVTQTPSHQVTQMGQEVILRCVPISNHLYFYWYRQILGQKVEFLVSFYNNEISEKSEIFDDQFSVERPDGSNFTLKIRSTKLEDSAMYFCAGQTTAPNEQFFGPGTRLTVL.

The J gene is TRBJ2-2, the V gene TRBV10-3, with D perhaps TRBD1 (5 bases). The CDR3 extends over 14 amino acids. Between the trimmed V and J ends, which lost 3 bases and 4 bases, there was a span of 9 bases. Germline V gene lookup returns CDR1 ENHRY and CDR2 SYGVKD. CDR3 coding DNA: TGTGCCATCAGTGAACAGGAACCCACCGGGGAGCTGTTTTTT. Encoded protein: CAISEQEPTGELFF.

The genes are TRBV6-4 and TRBJ2-1; TRBD2 agrees at 13 bases. This CDR3 region has 15 residues. V shed 6 bases, J shed 8 bases, and the junction held 7 bases outside the gene matches. Germline lookup yields CDR1 MRHNA and CDR2 SNTAGT. As DNA, the CDR3 is TGTGCCAGCAGAGATACTAGCGGGAGGGCCGATGAGCAGTTCTTC. The encoded protein is CASRDTSGRADEQFF.

This clone was found a few times. This chain connects TRBV5-1 to TRBJ2-7, with a tentative D call TRBD2 (6 bases). Trimming took 5 bases from V and 4 from J, leaving 13 bases between them. CDR1 SGHRS and CDR2 YFSETQ come from the germline V gene. The CDR3 covers 13 residues. The CDR3 reads CASSRAEGYEQYF. DNA for the CDR3: TGCGCCAGCAGTAGAGCGGAGGGGTACGAGCAGTACTTC.

This clone is a singleton in its sample. This chain connects TRBV6-5 to TRBJ2-5; D is unclear. V shed 6 bases and J shed 1 base, with 9 bases lying between them. The CDR3 spans 13 residues. From germline, CDR1 is MNHEY and CDR2 SVGAGI. The CDR3 region is CASRVTGQETQYF. The CDR3 DNA is TGTGCCAGCAGGGTGACTGGCCAAGAGACCCAGTACTTC.

The chain is built from TRBV5-1 and TRBJ1-2; perhaps TRBD1 as D (5 bases). Trimming cost V 4 bases and J 3 bases, with 13 bases left between them. CDR3 length: 14 residues. Germline V CDR1 and CDR2: SGHRS, YFSETQ. In nucleotides, the CDR3 is TGCGCCAGCAGCCTCGACAGAGTAGACTATGGCTACACCTTC. Protein product: CASSLDRVDYGYTF.

The chain has TRBV4-3 and TRBJ2-1; the match to TRBD1 covers 9 bases. The CDR3 spans 17 residues. Germline V gene lookup returns CDR1 LGHNA and CDR2 YSLEER. With V trimmed by 0 bases and J by 3 bases, 6 bases remained unmatched. The CDR3 sequence is CASSQDTGTGNYNEQFF. The CDR3 DNA is TGCGCCAGCAGCCAAGATACCGGGACAGGGAACTACAATGAGCAGTTCTTC.

This clone was recorded many times. The chain joins TRBV28 to TRBJ2-5; 7 positions match TRBD2. In germline, CDR1 is MDHEN, CDR2 SYDVKM. V was clipped by 6 bases and J by 0 bases; unmatched bases: 19. This CDR3 region has 19 residues. For the CDR3, the DNA is TGTGCCAGCAGCCTACAGTGGCTAGCGGAACGACTAGACCAAGAGACCCAGTACTTC. Protein: CASSLQWLAERLDQETQYF.

This chain connects TRBV19 to TRBJ2-2, with D tentatively TRBD1 (5 bases). V lost 7 bases and J 7 bases, leaving 16 bases between the germline ends. Germline V gives CDR1 LNHDA, CDR2 SQIVND (reference sequence). The CDR3 is 14 residues long. The CDR3 sequence is CASKTQGPVGELFF. The DNA of the CDR3 is TGTGCCAGTAAAACGCAGGGCCCGGTCGGGGAGCTGTTTTTT.

The V gene is TRBV9, the J gene TRBJ1-1, with TRBD1 as a possible D gene (5 bases). The V end was cut by 6 bases, the J end by 1 base, with 19 bases between. The CDR3 contains 16 residues. Per the germline V gene, CDR1 is SGDLS and CDR2 is YYNGEE. CDR3 sequence: CASTPFGDDRNTEAFF. In DNA, the CDR3 is TGTGCCAGCACCCCGTTTGGGGATGACAGGAACACTGAAGCTTTCTTT.

This clone was observed once. J is TRBJ2-7 and V is TRBV6-1; tentatively, D is TRBD1 (6 bases). In germline, CDR1 is MNHNS, CDR2 SASEGT. This CDR3 contains 19 residues. With 3 bases removed from V and 4 bases from J, the gap between germline ends came to 28 bases. The CDR3 DNA sequence: TGTGCCAGCAGTGAGGGGGCCTGGACTGCCAACCGTAAAGGGTACGAGCAGTACTTC. Translated, it gives CASSEGAWTANRKGYEQYF.

The chain combines TRBV7-8 with TRBJ2-7, with D possibly TRBD2 on 7 matching bases. The CDR3 has 13 amino acids. Looked up from germline, CDR1 is SGHVS and CDR2 is FQNEAQ. With 8 bases removed from V and 6 bases from J, the gap between germline ends came to 17 bases. The CDR3 DNA is TGTGCCAGCGCCCTGCGGGGGCTGTCCGAGCAGTACTTC. This sequence encodes CASALRGLSEQYF.

This chain links TRBV30 with TRBJ2-3; TRBD2 might be the D (6 bases). The germline V and J ends were trimmed by 3 bases and 2 bases, with 24 bases remaining between them. The CDR3 runs to 18 residues. In germline, CDR1 is GTSNPN, CDR2 SVGIG (reference sequence). Written as DNA, the CDR3 is TGTGCCTGGAGAGGGGTTACGCGGGACCGGGAAGACACAGATACGCAGTATTTT. Protein sequence: CAWRGVTRDREDTDTQYF.

The CDR3 sequence: CASSLLPAGTPIAKNIQYF. CDR3 nucleotide sequence: TGTGCCAGCAGCTTGCTGCCAGCGGGAACTCCCATTGCCAAAAACATTCAGTACTTC. The J gene is TRBJ2-4, the V gene TRBV5-6, with 7 bases fitting TRBD2. Per germline, CDR1 SGHDT and CDR2 YYEEEE. V shed 1 base, J shed 1 base, and the junction held 14 bases outside the gene matches. This CDR3 has 19 residues.